This T cell receptor beta chain was sequenced in a study of blood T cell repertoires in COVID-19 (dated by TCRdb to the early 2020s). The study in broad terms: Collaborator samples came from the United States, Italy and Spain and covered acute and convalescent phases of COVID-19. A freely available public database, intended as a resource for researchers studying the immune response to SARS-CoV-2, is where the repertoires were released. The material from the prospective study consisted of cDNA or gDNA derived from T cells, B-cell-depleted T cells, or PBMCs. Where available, HLA class I and class II types were obtained from metadata supplied by the sample provider rather than from assay-based typing. A de-identified subject ID, COVID-19 status, age in years and sex were almost always included in the sample metadata. Samples were obtained from the ongoing ImmuneRACE study (first 160 participants) and from 1,254 subjects provided by 6 global collaborators. Deeply sampled blood TCRbeta repertoires from subjects exposed to, actively infected with, or recovered from COVID-19 were included in the dataset.

Of note for this clone: Its antigen remains undetermined. No base quality values were provided; no much bigger clone lies one nucleotide off.

TCRbeta CDR3 regions were amplified from genomic DNA by means of the immunoSEQ Assay, a bias-controlled multiplex PCR. In the authors' own workflow: The number of nucleated cells in each sample was estimated by amplification of reference gene primers within the assay. Sequence reads were collapsed and filtered to measure the absolute abundance of every unique TCRbeta CDR3 rearrangement. For each sample, productive Simpson clonality was calculated as the square root of Simpson's diversity index over productive rearrangements. TCRdb's version of the immuneACCESS table is confined to in-frame rearrangements and falls short of the full clone set. An unresolved V gene accounts for under half of the shortfall where checked; the remainder is of unknown origin. V, J and clone size are taken as reported in that table, and D and trimming were inferred from the DNA itself. This sample lists fewer than 450,000 clones; around 91% were detected once. The top ten constitute approximately 0.65% of the sample.

V loses 6 bases, J loses 8 bases, and the germline ends lie 19 bases apart. Measured from the cysteine to the phenylalanine, the CDR3 is 13 residues long. CDR3 DNA only is kept here, 39 bases in frame from base 1. For CDR1 and CDR2, the germline V gene lists SQVTM and ANQGSEA. General findings and caveats noted by the study authors: How much clinical and demographic metadata was included differed by source and by participant, and the metadata was provided uncurated.

Participants in the prospective study were aged 18 to 89 years, lived in more than 20 United States geographic areas, and enrolled through a virtual design. Cohort assignment in the prospective study relied on participant-reported clinical history from a screening survey and a study questionnaire. Recovered participants in ImmuneRACE Cohort 3 were defined by two consecutive negative NP/OP PCR tests, clearance by a healthcare professional, or resolution of symptoms. Mobile phlebotomists in the prospective study collected whole blood, serum and a nasopharyngeal or oropharyngeal swab from every participant. Over a roughly two-month period, participants in the prospective study had the option of providing additional blood draws and questionnaires. Prospective study blood samples were shipped either frozen or at room temperature before DNA extraction.

This sequence was found in a young man who had recovered from COVID-19. Sequenced: PBMCs or T cells enriched from blood (not recorded which). This chain is built from TRBV29-1 and TRBJ1-1, with a weak D call of TRBD1 (5 bases match). The bases are TGCAGCGTGGAACCCTCATGGGGGGAAGAAGCTTTCTTT. Its amino acids are CSVEPSWGEEAFF.